These 23 T cell receptor beta chains came from one sample sequenced in a study of PD-L1 blockade in urothelial cancer. TCRdb's table, derived via immunoSEQ multiplex PCR, lists solely in-frame clones and lacks some. This sample has 35,000 to 40,000 clones, with 86% found just once. Time point described: peripheral blood 6 weeks after treatment start. The sequencing used PBMCs, collected around atezolizumab (anti-PD-L1) treatment. Source of these receptors: a man aged 55 to 69 with urothelial cancer.

The sample holds a few counts of this clone. The chain recombines TRBV7-3 with TRBJ1-6; D not resolved. The CDR3 has 14 amino acids. Germline V gene lookup returns CDR1 SGHTA and CDR2 FQGTGA. V lost 4 bases, J lost 6 bases, and 10 bases lay in between. The CDR3 spells CASSSREPNSPLHF. The CDR3 bases are TGTGCCAGCAGCTCGAGGGAACCTAATTCACCCCTCCACTTT.

The genes are TRBV6-5 and TRBJ1-3; D is perhaps TRBD1 (5 bases). Germline assignment: CDR1 MNHEY and CDR2 SVGAGI. The CDR3 sequence is 14 residues long. Between the trimmed V and J ends, which lost 2 bases and 7 bases, there was a span of 12 bases. The CDR3 region has the DNA TGTGCCAGCAGTTACCAAGGGGATAGGAACACCATATATTTT. Protein product: CASSYQGDRNTIYF.

The count of this clone is one. The CDR3 coding sequence is TGTGCCAGCAGCCTGACAGGGCGGAACACTGAAGCTTTCTTT. Translated, it gives CASSLTGRNTEAFF. The gene calls are TRBV5-4 and TRBJ1-1, with 7 bases lining up with TRBD1. The CDR3 consists of 14 residues. V gave up 4 bases and J gave up 1 base; unmatched junction bases: 4. The germline CDR1 and CDR2 sequences are SGHNT and YYREEE (reference sequence).

This chain joins TRBV5-5 and TRBJ1-1, with D hard to call. V lost 4 bases to trimming and J lost 0 bases, with 16 bases between them. From germline, CDR1 is SGHKS and CDR2 YYEKEE (reference sequence). This CDR3 is 16 amino acids long. In DNA form, the CDR3 reads TGTGCCAGCAGCCCCACGGCAGGTCCAATGAACACTGAAGCTTTCTTT. It encodes CASSPTAGPMNTEAFF. The whole variable domain, remainder taken from reference TRBV5-5 and TRBJ1-1, is DAGVTQSPTHLIKTRGQQVTLRCSPISGHKSVSWYQQVLGQGPQFIFQYYEKEERGRGNFPDRFSARQFPNYSSELNVNALLLGDSALYLCASSPTAGPMNTEAFFGQGTRLTVV.

The DNA for the CDR3 is TGTGCCTGGATGGGCGGCGGGAGTAAATACGAGCAGTACTTC. It encodes CAWMGGGSKYEQYF. The chain is built from TRBV30 and TRBJ2-7; 7 bases match TRBD2. The J segment lost 4 bases and the V segment lost 4 bases, leaving 10 bases of the junction unmatched. From germline, CDR1 is GTSNPN and CDR2 SVGIG (reference sequence). This CDR3 is built from 14 residues.

This chain uses TRBV30 with TRBJ2-7; possible D gene TRBD1, 6 bases. CDR1 GTSNPN and CDR2 SVGIG come from the germline V gene (reference sequence). V lost 1 base and J 2 bases, leaving 6 bases between the germline ends. The CDR3 runs to 12 residues. DNA for the CDR3: TGTGCCTGGAGTGACAGGGCCTACGAGCAGTACTTC. It codes for CAWSDRAYEQYF.

J is TRBJ2-3 and V is TRBV30, with 7 bases identical to TRBD2. The CDR3 length is 15 residues. Trimming cost V 2 bases and J 2 bases; bases outside gene matches: 7. Germline assignment: CDR1 GTSNPN and CDR2 SVGIG (reference sequence). DNA for the CDR3: TGTGCCTGGAGTCGACCAGCGGGGTACACAGATACGCAGTATTTT. This encodes CAWSRPAGYTDTQYF.

The chain has TRBV6-5 and TRBJ2-2, with D hard to call. The CDR3 runs 15 residues. Germline V lookup: CDR1 MNHEY, CDR2 SVGAGI. The germline V and J ends were trimmed by 0 bases and 0 bases, with 5 bases remaining between them. The CDR3 spells CASSYSLTNTGELFF. CDR3 sequence (DNA): TGTGCCAGCAGTTACTCGCTAACGAACACCGGGGAGCTGTTTTTT.

The chain links TRBV13 to TRBJ2-1; D gene ambiguous. The germline V gene encodes CDR1 PRHDT and CDR2 FYEKMQ (reference sequence). This CDR3 is built from 12 residues. V gave up 3 bases and J gave up 9 bases, with 9 bases separating them. CDR3 nucleotide sequence: TGTGCCAGCAGCTTCCCCCGGTCTGAGCAGTTCTTC. Translation: CASSFPRSEQFF.

The chain has TRBV25-1 and TRBJ2-1; D remains unclear. The CDR3 contains 15 residues. V shed 1 base and J shed 5 bases, with 12 bases lying between them. CDR1 and CDR2 from the germline V gene are MGHDK and SYGVNS. The CDR3 bases are TGTGCCAGCAGTGAATCGAGGAATCGAGACAATGAGCAGTTCTTC. It yields the protein CASSESRNRDNEQFF.

A single count supports this clone. V gene TRBV2 combines with J gene TRBJ1-1; D remains unclear. CDR1 and CDR2 (germline): SNHLY, FYNNEI. V lost 8 bases and J 1 base, leaving 14 bases between the germline ends. The CDR3 is 14 amino acids. The CDR3 loop reads CASLYVSGNTEAFF. In DNA, the CDR3 is TGTGCCAGCTTGTACGTCAGTGGGAACACTGAAGCTTTCTTT.

The J gene is TRBJ2-6, the V gene TRBV5-1; unclear D gene. This CDR3 has 15 amino acids. Trimming shortened V by 4 bases and J by 0 bases, and 8 bases separated the two germline ends. From germline, CDR1 is SGHRS and CDR2 YFSETQ. The CDR3 reads CASSLTASGANVLTF. The CDR3 DNA follows: TGCGCCAGCAGCCTCACAGCCTCTGGGGCCAACGTCCTGACTTTC.

The chain joins TRBV10-3 to TRBJ1-1; tentative D call: TRBD1 (5 bases). Deletions cut 9 bases from V and 0 bases from J, with 11 bases between. This CDR3 is built from 13 residues. CDR1 ENHRY and CDR2 SYGVKD come from the germline V gene. As DNA, the CDR3 is TGTGCCATTGGCGGGGCAATGAACACTGAAGCTTTCTTT. It translates to CAIGGAMNTEAFF.

This clone was counted only a few times. The V call is TRBV9, the J call TRBJ2-4; D possibly corresponds to TRBD2 (6 bases). The germline gives CDR1 SGDLS, CDR2 YYNGEE. The CDR3 extends over 16 amino acids. Trimming took 4 bases from V and 0 from J, leaving 14 bases between them. The CDR3 protein is CASSPSMGGAKNIQYF. The DNA of the CDR3 is TGTGCCAGCAGCCCCTCCATGGGGGGAGCCAAAAACATTCAGTACTTC.

The genes are TRBV19 and TRBJ1-5, with a tentative D call TRBD1 (6 bases). The CDR3 consists of 15 residues. Germline lookup yields CDR1 LNHDA and CDR2 SQIVND (reference sequence). The ends were cut back, 6 bases at V and 6 bases at J, with 18 bases in the middle. The CDR3 bases are TGTGCCAGTAGATGGACTGGGGGCTCGGGTCAGCCCCAGCATTTT. Protein: CASRWTGGSGQPQHF.

V and J are TRBV5-4 and TRBJ2-3; the D gene is possibly TRBD2 (7 bases). Germline CDR1 and CDR2: SGHNT and YYREEE (reference sequence). The length of the CDR3 is 16 residues. V was shortened by 5 bases and J by 6 bases, with 22 bases between the two germline ends. The CDR3 spells CASSRGGPNDWDTQYF. The CDR3 coding sequence is TGTGCCAGCAGTAGGGGGGGGCCTAATGATTGGGATACGCAGTATTTT.

This rearrangement joins TRBV5-1 to TRBJ2-7; D may be TRBD2 (6 bases). Germline V lookup: CDR1 SGHRS, CDR2 YFSETQ. The CDR3 is 14 residues long. V was clipped by 0 bases and J by 7 bases, with 14 bases between them. The CDR3 reads CASSLGGGVAEQYF. The CDR3 coding sequence is TGCGCCAGCAGCTTGGGGGGCGGGGTGGCTGAGCAGTACTTC.

The gene calls are TRBV18 and TRBJ2-7; the D is unclear. CDR3 length: 14 amino acids. Trimming removed 1 base from V and 3 bases from J, with 10 bases in between. Germline V gives CDR1 KGHSH, CDR2 LQKENI. CDR3 in DNA: TGTGCCAGCTCACCACGCTCGGCGGACTACGAGCAGTACTTC. Protein product: CASSPRSADYEQYF.

In its sample, this clone was seen once. The chain joins TRBV10-3 to TRBJ1-1, with no clear D. This CDR3 has 13 amino acids. Germline CDR1 ENHRY, CDR2 SYGVKD. V lost 1 base to trimming and J lost 9 bases, with 12 bases between them. The chain's CDR3 is CAISEYVAEKAFF. Here the CDR3 DNA reads TGTGCCATCAGTGAGTATGTGGCGGAAAAAGCTTTCTTT.

V usage is TRBV29-1 and J usage is TRBJ1-2, with 10 bases aligning to TRBD1. Trimming at V came to 3 bases and at J to 4 bases, leaving 2 bases not matched to a gene. CDR1 is SQVTM, CDR2 ANQGSEA, per germline. The CDR3 is 13 amino acids. CDR3 bases: TGCAGCGTTGACGACAGGGGGCTCTATGGCTACACCTTC. Residues: CSVDDRGLYGYTF.

This clone was picked up one time. This chain links TRBV5-4 with TRBJ1-2, with TRBD1 identical over 7 bases. The germline CDR1 and CDR2 sequences are SGHNT and YYREEE (reference sequence). Trimming cost V 5 bases and J 7 bases; bases outside gene matches: 8. The CDR3 runs 13 residues. The DNA for the CDR3 is TGTGCCAGCAGTAAGGGACAGACGGGTGGCTACACCTTC. Its protein is CASSKGQTGGYTF.

The chain employs TRBV9 and TRBJ2-7; 10 bases are shared with TRBD1. Germline trimming cut 3 bases from V and 2 bases from J; bases unmatched to any gene: 5. CDR1 SGDLS and CDR2 YYNGEE come from the germline V gene. The CDR3 runs to 15 residues. As DNA, the CDR3 is TGTGCCAGCAGCGCGCGGGACAGGGGCACCTACGAGCAGTACTTC. Protein: CASSARDRGTYEQYF.

The rearrangement joins TRBV18 to TRBJ2-7; possible D gene TRBD2, 6 bases. Per the germline V gene, CDR1 is KGHSH and CDR2 is LQKENI. There are 16 residues in the CDR3. Trimming took 1 base from V and 0 from J, leaving 13 bases between them. The CDR3 loop is CASSPLSRRGSYEQYF. The CDR3 region has the DNA TGTGCCAGCTCACCACTCTCCCGGAGGGGCTCCTACGAGCAGTACTTC.